The 23 T cell receptor beta chains reported below all come from one sample, sequenced in a study of blood T cell repertoires in COVID-19. Profiled with immunoSEQ multiplex PCR; TCRdb holds only in-frame clones, not every one. Here the sample spans fewer than 110,000 clones, approximately 90% being singletons. The sequenced material came from peripheral blood. Receptors originate from a man in his fifties or sixties in a cohort sampled during active COVID-19.

The rearrangement uses TRBV6-5 and TRBJ2-7; 8 nucleotides line up with TRBD1. The V segment lost 6 bases and the J segment 6 bases; nucleotides outside the gene matches: 10. The CDR3 has 14 amino acids. Germline loops: CDR1 MNHEY, CDR2 SVGAGI. CDR3 residues: CASRRQGWWGEQYF. The DNA of the CDR3 is TGTGCCAGCAGGAGACAGGGGTGGTGGGGCGAGCAGTACTTC.

This chain links TRBV19 with TRBJ2-7; possible D gene TRBD2, 6 bases. Germline V gives CDR1 LNHDA, CDR2 SQIVND (reference sequence). This CDR3 spans 14 amino acids. V dropped 1 base and J dropped 7 bases, with 14 bases sitting between them. The CDR3 region is CASSIGRGSKEQYF. CDR3 DNA: TGTGCCAGTAGTATAGGTCGGGGGTCTAAGGAGCAGTACTTC.

This sequence joins TRBV6-5 and TRBJ2-7; D remains ambiguous. The CDR3 consists of 12 residues. With 4 bases removed from V and 6 bases from J, the gap between germline ends came to 10 bases. Germline lookup yields CDR1 MNHEY and CDR2 SVGAGI. The CDR3 loop is CASSSLTGEQYF. CDR3 coding DNA: TGTGCCAGCAGTTCTCTCACCGGCGAGCAGTACTTC.

The rearrangement uses TRBV5-1 and TRBJ2-2; 12 bases line up with TRBD2. V lost 3 bases to trimming and J lost 7 bases; unmatched junction nucleotides: 7. Germline V gives CDR1 SGHRS, CDR2 YFSETQ. CDR3 size: 16 residues. CDR3 loop: CASSSTSGGRGGELFF. DNA of the CDR3: TGCGCCAGCAGCTCAACTAGCGGGGGGAGAGGCGGGGAGCTGTTTTTT.

The rearrangement links TRBV2 to TRBJ2-7; D perhaps matches TRBD2 (7 bases). CDR1 is SNHLY, CDR2 FYNNEI, per germline. The CDR3 length is 13 residues. Trimming took 8 bases from V and 1 from J, leaving 12 bases between them. CDR3 region: CASRGRGSYEQYV. The CDR3, as DNA: TGTGCCAGCCGGGGGAGGGGGTCCTACGAGCAGTACGTC.

This clone was seen only once. J is TRBJ2-7 and V is TRBV5-6; maybe TRBD1 (8 bases). V lost 2 bases to trimming and J lost 1 base, with 19 bases between them. This CDR3 has 17 residues. Germline lookup yields CDR1 SGHDT and CDR2 YYEEEE. The CDR3 spells CASSLTTGGLLSYEQYV. The CDR3 nucleotides are TGTGCCAGCAGCTTAACCACAGGGGGACTACTTTCCTACGAGCAGTACGTC.

The rearrangement uses TRBV4-1 and TRBJ1-4; perhaps TRBD1 as D (6 bases). With 6 bases removed from V and 4 bases from J, the gap between germline ends came to 9 bases. The germline gives CDR1 MGHRA, CDR2 YSYEKL. The CDR3 covers 13 residues. The CDR3 region has the DNA TGCGCCAGCAGGGACAGCTATAATGAAAAACTGTTTTTT. It encodes CASRDSYNEKLFF.

V is TRBV7-3 and J is TRBJ2-2; the D is unclear. The germline gives CDR1 SGHTA, CDR2 FQGTGA. Between the trimmed V and J ends, which lost 5 bases and 5 bases, there was a span of 9 bases. CDR3 length equals 13 residues. The CDR3 protein is CASSPTHTGELFF. In DNA, the CDR3 is TGTGCCAGCAGCCCGACTCATACCGGGGAGCTGTTTTTT.

The CDR3 loop is CASGEAGVREKLFF. DNA of the CDR3: TGTGCCAGTGGGGAGGCCGGTGTGCGTGAAAAACTGTTTTTT. This rearrangement joins TRBV2 to TRBJ1-4, with no clear D. The CDR3 consists of 14 residues. The V gene's germline CDR1 is SNHLY and CDR2 FYNNEI. V lost 9 bases and J lost 7, with 18 bases in between.

V gene TRBV7-2 combines with J gene TRBJ2-5, with 9 bases lining up with TRBD2. This CDR3 region has 16 residues. Germline V lookup: CDR1 SGHTA, CDR2 FQGNSA. J gave up 5 bases and V 5 bases, and 12 bases lay outside the gene matches. CDR3 region: CASSPPAGGRRETQYF. As DNA, the CDR3 is TGTGCCAGCAGCCCACCCGCGGGGGGGCGCAGGGAGACCCAGTACTTC.

The chain is built from TRBV5-4 and TRBJ2-2; 8 nucleotides align to TRBD1. The germline V gene has CDR1 SGHNT and CDR2 YYREEE (reference sequence). V was pared by 2 bases and J by 7 bases, with 7 bases of the junction left unmatched. The CDR3 length is 15 residues. This CDR3 is CASSFANGQGGELFF. The DNA for the CDR3 is TGTGCCAGCAGCTTCGCCAACGGACAGGGCGGGGAGCTGTTTTTT.

The rearrangement uses TRBV5-5 and TRBJ1-1; D call uncertain. CDR1 and CDR2 (germline): SGHKS, YYEKEE (reference sequence). The CDR3 is 14 amino acids. Trimming cost V 4 bases and J 1 base, with 11 bases left between them. This CDR3 reads CASSLSSANTEAFF. In DNA form, the CDR3 reads TGTGCCAGCAGCCTTAGCTCGGCGAACACTGAAGCTTTCTTT.

This clone was seen once. The gene calls are TRBV29-1 and TRBJ1-1; D remains unclear. Trimming removed 4 bases from V and 1 base from J, with 7 bases in between. The CDR3 has 12 amino acids. From germline, CDR1 is SQVTM and CDR2 ANQGSEA. The DNA of the CDR3 is TGCAGCGTTGCTTCAGGGAACACTGAAGCTTTCTTT. It translates to CSVASGNTEAFF.

The chain recombines TRBV6-1 with TRBJ2-3; TRBD2 agrees at 8 bases. Per germline, CDR1 MNHNS and CDR2 SASEGT. This CDR3 has 17 residues. Trimming took 2 bases from V and 6 from J; bases not matched to a gene: 13. CDR3 region: CASSEMVGGARGDTQYF. The CDR3 region has the DNA TGTGCCAGCAGTGAAATGGTCGGGGGGGCCCGTGGGGATACGCAGTATTTT.

A single count supports this clone. The V and J genes are TRBV18 and TRBJ2-2; 12 bases match TRBD1. The CDR3 extends over 18 amino acids. Losses at the gene ends were 1 base for V and 3 bases for J; bases not matched to a gene: 6. Looked up from germline, CDR1 is KGHSH and CDR2 is LQKENI. CDR3 in amino acids: CASSPRTGTGGYTGELFF. CDR3 nucleotide sequence: TGTGCCAGCTCACCACGCACAGGGACAGGGGGCTACACCGGGGAGCTGTTTTTT.

The gene calls are TRBV4-2 and TRBJ2-2; possibly TRBD2 for D (6 bases). V shed 0 bases and J shed 0 bases, with 8 bases lying between them. CDR1 and CDR2 (germline): LGHNA, YNFKEQ. CDR3 length equals 16 residues. For the CDR3, the DNA is TGTGCCAGCAGCCAAGATACGGGGGCGAACACCGGGGAGCTGTTTTTT. Its translation is CASSQDTGANTGELFF.

The V call is TRBV6-6, the J call TRBJ1-6; possible D gene TRBD1, 6 bases. Germline lookup yields CDR1 MNHNY and CDR2 SVGAGI (reference sequence). V was clipped by 5 bases and J by 5 bases, with 19 bases between them. The CDR3 totals 17 residues. Written as DNA, the CDR3 is TGTGCCAGCAGTCGTGGGGGCTCGGGTGTCCATAATTCACCCCTCCACTTT. Residues: CASSRGGSGVHNSPLHF.

The chain links TRBV7-6 to TRBJ1-3; a weak D match, TRBD1 (5 bases). The CDR3 runs to 19 residues. Trimming shortened V by 5 bases and J by 0 bases, and 23 bases separated the two germline ends. Germline V gives CDR1 SGHVS, CDR2 FNYEAQ. The CDR3, as DNA: TGTGCCAGCAGCCTAGAATCAATCGGGGGGGTCCTCTCTGGAAACACCATATATTTT. This translates into CASSLESIGGVLSGNTIYF.

J is TRBJ2-7 and V is TRBV15, with TRBD1 matching over 7 bases. Per the germline V gene, CDR1 is LNHNV and CDR2 is YYDKDF (reference sequence). The CDR3 is 16 residues long. J lost 3 bases, V lost 1 base, and 9 bases had no gene match. CDR3 in DNA: TGTGCCACCAGCAGAGCCCTACAGGGGCTTCTCTACGAGCAGTACTTC. Amino acid sequence: CATSRALQGLLYEQYF.

This clone was seen once. The V and J genes are TRBV18 and TRBJ2-1; the match to TRBD2 covers 11 bases. The CDR3 is 19 residues long. V lost 1 base, J lost 2 bases, and 10 bases stayed unmatched. The germline V gene has CDR1 KGHSH and CDR2 LQKENI. This chain's CDR3 is CASSPRDPSGGSTYNEQFF. CDR3 bases: TGTGCCAGCTCACCACGAGATCCTAGCGGGGGGTCCACCTACAATGAGCAGTTCTTC.

The V and J genes are TRBV19 and TRBJ2-3; unclear D gene. The germline CDR1 and CDR2 sequences are LNHDA and SQIVND (reference sequence). The V gene lost 7 bases and the J gene lost 3 bases, with 11 bases spanning the gap. The CDR3 spans 13 residues. As DNA, the CDR3 is TGTGCCAGTAACAATCTGCCGACAGATACGCAGTATTTT. Its protein product is CASNNLPTDTQYF. The whole variable domain, filled in from reference TRBV19 and TRBJ2-3, reads DGGITQSPKYLFRKEGQNVTLSCEQNLNHDAMYWYRQDPGQGLRLIYYSQIVNDFQKGDIAEGYSVSREKKESFPLTVTSAQKNPTAFYLCASNNLPTDTQYFGPGTRLTVL.

The rearrangement uses TRBV7-9 and TRBJ1-2, with 9 bases aligning to TRBD1. Germline V gene lookup returns CDR1 SEHNR and CDR2 FQNEAQ (reference sequence). The CDR3 is 17 amino acids. J was trimmed by 0 bases and V by 1 base; bases with no gene match: 6. The CDR3 sequence: CASSLGAGQGANYGYTF. CDR3 sequence (DNA): TGTGCCAGCAGCTTAGGGGCGGGACAGGGAGCTAACTATGGCTACACCTTC.

The gene calls are TRBV19 and TRBJ2-5; D is possibly TRBD2 (6 bases). The CDR3 is 17 amino acids. With 6 bases removed from V and 3 bases from J, the gap between germline ends came to 23 bases. Germline CDR1 and CDR2: LNHDA and SQIVND (reference sequence). CDR3 region: CASSPPYTGRRKETQYF. CDR3 DNA sequence: TGTGCCAGTAGCCCCCCCTACACCGGGAGACGCAAAGAGACCCAGTACTTC.